Below, one TCR beta chain is given with its context. The clone's antigen remains unknown. Qualities for individual bases were not recorded, and no much larger clone is one base off. The data stem from a study of T cell responses to AZD1222 COVID-19 vaccine (dated by TCRdb to 2020 to 2022). Turning to the overall study: TCR sequencing was performed for 230 to 250 trial participants, of whom roughly 200 were given two doses of AZD1222 and approximately 25 were given two doses of MenACWY control vaccine. Trial participants were enrolled by age into subgroups of 18-55, 56-69 and 70-plus years, and around 150, 28 and 57 TCR-sequenced participants, respectively, were included in these subgroups.

The CDR3 regions of human TCRbeta chains were analyzed by immunosequencing. The authors processed their data as follows. TCRs in the repertoires were compared against a reference library of SARS-CoV-2-specific TCRs that had been generated with the MIRA antigen-specificity platform. Breadth was defined as the fraction of unique TCRs that were SARS-CoV-2-associated, and depth was defined as the fraction of total T cells that were SARS-CoV-2-associated. Using the MIRA data, each spike-specific TCR was assigned both to the spike region to which the TCR was reactive and to a CD4 or CD8 class. Log10-transformed breadth and depth values were compared by one-way ANOVA with Sidak's multiple comparisons tests. The clones in this table, taken by TCRdb from immuneACCESS, are in-frame only. Not every clone is retained; where verified, under half of the shortfall comes from an unresolved V gene, and the cause of the rest is unknown. Clonal size and the V and J genes are those of that table, whereas D and trimming came from the DNA. This sample comprises some 200,000 clones, approximately 89% of them detected only once. The ten largest clonotypes hold around 1.6% of the sample.

Per the germline V gene (reference sequence), GTSNPN is the CDR1 and SVGIG is the CDR2. Between the V and J ends, shortened by 2 bases and 1 base respectively, the junction contains 12 bases. The CDR3 runs 15 amino acids, cysteine and phenylalanine included. The retained sequence is limited to the CDR3, 45 bases, with the frame set at the first base. This sample's time point label indicates: about 28 days (+/-7) after the second vaccine dose. AZD1222 recipients given second doses at about 4 weeks or at about 12 weeks were pooled, since spike-specific TCR depth and breadth were not found to differ between the two schedules. The vaccinee samples were drawn from two UK trials, COV001 and COV002, one of which was a single-blind randomized controlled phase 2/3 trial testing AZD1222 (ChAdOx1 nCoV-19) in healthy adults. Trial participant PBMC samples were collected at day 0 and day 28 after the second dose for TCRbeta chain sequencing.

The full study reports these points: Spike-specific TCR breadth and depth rose significantly after two AZD1222 doses compared with day 0 and with MenACWY recipients. Epitopes outside the regions mutated in the B.1.351 and B.1.1.7 variants were reportedly recognized by nearly half of the unique spike-specific TCRs. Conclusions about previously exposed vaccinees are limited because only six or seven AZD1222 recipients were SARS-CoV-2 seropositive at baseline. Participants were mostly white British and included more females than males, and it was suggested by the authors that clonal diversity may have been underestimated. The whole spike protein was spanned by vaccine-associated CD4 TCRs, and dominant responses were seen in regions 160-218 and 743-854. Because no day 14 peak-response samples were available, the repertoires could be characterized only after the peak T cell response. The 56-69-year group was small, and its depth increase did not reach significance, likely because of low power.

The chain uses TRBV30 and TRBJ1-5, and possibly TRBD1, on 6 matching bases. This clonotype was sampled from an adult who received the AZD1222 COVID-19 vaccine. This material consisted of peripheral blood, taken 28 days after the second AZD1222 dose. The CDR3 here reads CAWSKGGESNQPQHF. The DNA sequence is given as TGTGCCTGGAGTAAGGGGGGCGAGAGCAATCAGCCCCAGCATTTT.